This T cell receptor beta chain was retrieved from a study of blood T cell repertoires in COVID-19. As for the study in general: Acute and convalescent COVID-19 specimens originated in the United States, Italy and Spain.

Seattle patients were enrolled while actively infected and followed longitudinally. This table comes from immunoSEQ multiplex PCR, and its TCRdb copy is limited to in-frame clones, with some not included. Of approximately 460,000 clones in the sample, roughly 87% were seen once. The clonotype was recovered from a man aged 18-30 years with COVID-19, enrolled during active disease. Source material: peripheral blood.

The CDR3 protein is CASSLVQGSEQYF. CDR3 nucleotide sequence: TGTGCCAGCAGTTTGGTTCAGGGGAGCGAGCAGTACTTC. The rearrangement uses TRBV12-3 or TRBV12-4 and TRBJ2-7, with D perhaps TRBD1 (6 bases). This CDR3 has 13 residues. With 3 bases removed from V and 6 bases from J, the gap between germline ends came to 12 bases.